The rows below give T cell receptor beta chains drawn from one sample of a study of CD8 T cells in ankylosing spondylitis. MiXCR, applied by TCRdb to the 5' RACE reads, yields one record per CDR3 protein. This table holds 240,000 or so distinct CDR3 sequences, 7.5% to 9% found once. Specimen: blood, either unsorted or a sorted T cell fraction (not recorded which). The receptors derive from a male donor with ankylosing spondylitis or in good health (not recorded which). The CDR3 runs from the conserved cysteine through the conserved F or W.

j_call | v_call | cdr3_aa
TRBJ2-7 | TRBV4-3 | CASSGGREQYF
TRBJ2-5 | TRBV29-1 | CSVGGTVAETQYF
TRBJ2-1 | TRBV20-1 | CSALSGGAYNEQFF
TRBJ1-1 | TRBV6-5 | CASSYPGTGITEAFF
TRBJ2-1 | TRBV3-1 | CASSRNSGSSSYNEQFF
TRBJ2-4 | TRBV12-3/TRBV12-4 | CASSLSTLGQGHIQYF
TRBJ1-4 | TRBV4-2 | CASSQVESNEKLFF
TRBJ1-2 | TRBV7-9 | CASSPKIVGQQEYGYTF
TRBJ2-5 | TRBV7-6 | CASSLTGREETQYF
TRBJ2-7 | TRBV20-1 | CSARAGTTYEQYF